This TCR beta chain derives from a study of technical replicates of blood from a few donors (dated by TCRdb to 2017 to 2019). Reading from cysteine to phenylalanine, the CDR3 counts 13 amino acids. The entry retains the CDR3 DNA only, 39 bases that are in frame from base 1. V loses 5 bases, J loses 0 bases, and the germline ends lie 5 bases apart. CDR1 and CDR2, per the germline V gene (reference sequence), are PRHDT and FYEKMQ. The protocol used for the library was the immunoSEQ multiplex PCR assay. As stored in TCRdb, this immuneACCESS dataset retains in-frame rearrangements with V and J assigned. A fraction of the clones does not appear; measured against another copy, unresolved V genes explain less than half of the discrepancy, and the remainder lacks a known reason. This sample holds over 80,000 clones; 96% were observed only once. The ten largest clonotypes hold 0.3% to 0.45% of the sample.

On this clone: Its antigen target is currently unknown. No base quality information exists; no much larger clone differs at one position.

Here the chain combines TRBV13 and TRBJ1-3; the D gene is not confidently resolved. The receptor's source is a human donor in good health. The specimen sequenced was T cells isolated from PBMCs. The CDR3 in this case is CASSPLSGNTIYF. The nucleotides are TGTGCCAGCAGCCCCCTCTCTGGAAACACCATATATTTT.